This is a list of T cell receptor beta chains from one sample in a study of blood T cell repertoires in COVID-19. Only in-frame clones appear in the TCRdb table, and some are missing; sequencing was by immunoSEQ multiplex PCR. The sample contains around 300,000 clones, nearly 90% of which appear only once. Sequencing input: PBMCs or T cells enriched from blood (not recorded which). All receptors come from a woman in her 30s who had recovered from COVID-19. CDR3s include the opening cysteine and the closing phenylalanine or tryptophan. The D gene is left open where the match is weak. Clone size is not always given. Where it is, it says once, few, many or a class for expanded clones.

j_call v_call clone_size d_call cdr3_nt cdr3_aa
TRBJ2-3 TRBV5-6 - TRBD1 TGTGCCAGCAGCTCCAGGACAGGTTGGACAGATACGCAGTATTTT CASSSRTGWTDTQYF
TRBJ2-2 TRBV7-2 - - TGTGCCAGCAGCTACCCCTACGGGACCGGGGAGCTGTTTTTT CASSYPYGTGELFF
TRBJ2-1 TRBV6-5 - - TGTGCCAGCAGTTACGGGCAGATATCCTACAATGAGCAGTTCTTC CASSYGQISYNEQFF
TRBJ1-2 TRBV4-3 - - TGCGCCAGCAGCCAAGTACGGTCAGTGTCAGGGAATGATGGCTACACCTTC CASSQVRSVSGNDGYTF
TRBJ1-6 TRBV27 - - TGTGCCAGCAGCCCCGACAGGTCTTCACCCCTCCACTTT CASSPDRSSPLHF
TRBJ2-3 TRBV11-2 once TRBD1 TGTGCCAGCAGCTTTTGGACAGGGGGCATTTGGACAGATACGCAGTATTTT CASSFWTGGIWTDTQYF
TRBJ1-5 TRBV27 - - TGTGCCAGCCGAGAACAGGGTAGGGGCAATCAGCCCCAGCATTTT CASREQGRGNQPQHF
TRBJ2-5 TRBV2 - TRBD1 TGTGCCAGCAGTGGTTACACAGGGGGCGAGACCCAGTACTTC CASSGYTGGETQYF
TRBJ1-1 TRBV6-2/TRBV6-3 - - TGTGCCAGCAGTCTGAATATCCCGGACACTGAAGCTTTCTTT CASSLNIPDTEAFF
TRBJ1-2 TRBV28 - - TGTGCCAGCAGTTTAATTCAGGATAATGGCTACACCTTC CASSLIQDNGYTF
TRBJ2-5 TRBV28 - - TGTGCTACAGCAGAGAAAGAGACCCAGTACTTC CATAEKETQYF
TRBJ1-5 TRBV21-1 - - TGTGCCAGCATGGGGTGCCGCAGGGCGTATCAGTGGCAGCCCCAGCATTTT CASMGCRRAYQWQPQHF
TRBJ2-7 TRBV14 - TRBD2 TGTGCCAGCAGCCAGCCCTTCTCTAGCGGCTCCTACGAGCAGTACTTC CASSQPFSSGSYEQYF
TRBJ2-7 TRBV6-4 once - TGTGCCAGCAGTACACGGGAGAGCTACGAGCAGTACTTC CASSTRESYEQYF
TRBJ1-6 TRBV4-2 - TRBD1 TGTGCCAGCAGCCAAACTATTTCGACAGGGATGTCACCCCTCCACTTT CASSQTISTGMSPLHF
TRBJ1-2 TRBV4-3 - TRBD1 TGCGCCAGCAGCCAAGAGTACAGGGGGAACTATGGCTACACCTTC CASSQEYRGNYGYTF
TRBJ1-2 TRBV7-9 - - TGTGCCAGCAGCTATAATTCTGGCGGGGTCGGCTACACCTTC CASSYNSGGVGYTF
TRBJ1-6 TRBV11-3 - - TGTGCCAGCAGCTCACAGGGTGGCAATTCACCCCTCCACTTT CASSSQGGNSPLHF
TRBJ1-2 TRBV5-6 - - TGTGCCAGCAGCTTGATGACAGCCATTAGTGATGGCTACACCTTC CASSLMTAISDGYTF
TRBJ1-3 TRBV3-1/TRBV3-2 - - TGTGCCAGCAGCCCCTCCCCCTCTGGAAACACCATATATTTT CASSPSPSGNTIYF
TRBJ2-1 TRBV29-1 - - TGCAGCGCCCGGGACACTCAGATCCTGCAGTTCTTC CSARDTQILQFF
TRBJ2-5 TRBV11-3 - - TGTGCCAGCAGCTTATACTATAACCAAGAGACCCAGTACTTC CASSLYYNQETQYF
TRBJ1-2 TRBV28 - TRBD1 TGTGCCAGCAGCCCGAACGGTAGGACAGGGGGCTATGGCTACACCTTC CASSPNGRTGGYGYTF
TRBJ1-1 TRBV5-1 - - TGCGCCAGCAGCCCTGTGGGACAACCAAAGGGCGCTGAAGCTTTCTTT CASSPVGQPKGAEAFF
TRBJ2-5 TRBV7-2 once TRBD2 TGTGCCAGCAGCCCCGCGGGGGGAATACAAGAGACCCAGTACTTC CASSPAGGIQETQYF
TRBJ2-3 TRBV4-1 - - TGCGCCAGCAGCCCCCTAGTTCAGTGGAGCGGGAGCACAGATACGCAGTATTTT CASSPLVQWSGSTDTQYF
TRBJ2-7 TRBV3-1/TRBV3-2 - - TGTGCCAGCAGCCAAGGAAGGCCAATGGGCGGGTCCTCCTACGAGCAGTACTTC CASSQGRPMGGSSYEQYF
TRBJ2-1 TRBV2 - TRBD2 TGTGCCAGCAGTGAAGATGATAGGACTAGCGGGGCGTACAATGAGCAGTTCTTC CASSEDDRTSGAYNEQFF
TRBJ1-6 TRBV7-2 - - TGTGCCAGCAGCTTAGCGCAGGGGCGCGGATCACCCCTCCACTTT CASSLAQGRGSPLHF
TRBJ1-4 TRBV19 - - TGTGCCAGTAGTATGCTTCCGGGGAGGTCGGCTGAAAAACTGTTTTTT CASSMLPGRSAEKLFF
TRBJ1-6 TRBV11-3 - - TGTGCCAGCAGCTCGAGAGGGGACACTAATTCACCCCTCCACTTT CASSSRGDTNSPLHF
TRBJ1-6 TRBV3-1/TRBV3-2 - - TGTGCCAGCAGCCAAAAAAGCGGGAGGGGTTTTATAAGGTCACCCCTCCACTTT CASSQKSGRGFIRSPLHF
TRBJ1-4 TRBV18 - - TGTGCCAGCTCACGCCCCGGGACTTGGAGTGAAAAACTGTTTTTT CASSRPGTWSEKLFF
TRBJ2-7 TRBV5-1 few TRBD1 TGCGCCAGCAGCCCGGACAGGGGCGGGCAGTACTTC CASSPDRGGQYF
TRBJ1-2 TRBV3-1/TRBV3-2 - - TGTGCCAGCAGGACCGACGAACAGCCCAGTGGCTATGGCTACACCTTC CASRTDEQPSGYGYTF
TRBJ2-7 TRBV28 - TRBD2 TGTGCCAGCAGTTTTTTGGTAGCGGGGCTTTACGAGCAGTACTTC CASSFLVAGLYEQYF